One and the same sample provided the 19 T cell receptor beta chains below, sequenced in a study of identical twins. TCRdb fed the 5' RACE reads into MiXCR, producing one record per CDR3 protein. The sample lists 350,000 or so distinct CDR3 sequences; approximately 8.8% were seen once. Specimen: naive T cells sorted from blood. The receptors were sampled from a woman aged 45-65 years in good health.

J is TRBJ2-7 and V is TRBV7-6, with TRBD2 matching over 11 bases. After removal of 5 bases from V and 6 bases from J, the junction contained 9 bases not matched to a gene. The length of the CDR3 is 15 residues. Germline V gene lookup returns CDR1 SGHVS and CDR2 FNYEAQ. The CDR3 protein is CASSPVAGGQGEQYV. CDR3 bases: TGTGCCAGCAGCCCGGTAGCGGGAGGGCAGGGCGAGCAGTACGTC.

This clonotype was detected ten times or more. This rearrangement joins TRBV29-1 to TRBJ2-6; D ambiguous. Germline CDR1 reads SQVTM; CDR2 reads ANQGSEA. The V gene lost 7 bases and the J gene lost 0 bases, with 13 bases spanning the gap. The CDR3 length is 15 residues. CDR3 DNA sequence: TGCAGCGCCTCGGATACTGGCTCTGGGGCCAACGTCCTGACTTTC. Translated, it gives CSASDTGSGANVLTF.

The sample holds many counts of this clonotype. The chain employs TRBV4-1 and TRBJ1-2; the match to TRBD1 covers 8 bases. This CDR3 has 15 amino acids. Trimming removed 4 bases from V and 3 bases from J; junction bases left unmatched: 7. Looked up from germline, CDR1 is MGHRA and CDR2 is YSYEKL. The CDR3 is CASSPRTGSDYGYTF. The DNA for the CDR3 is TGCGCCAGCAGCCCGAGGACAGGGAGTGACTATGGCTACACCTTC.

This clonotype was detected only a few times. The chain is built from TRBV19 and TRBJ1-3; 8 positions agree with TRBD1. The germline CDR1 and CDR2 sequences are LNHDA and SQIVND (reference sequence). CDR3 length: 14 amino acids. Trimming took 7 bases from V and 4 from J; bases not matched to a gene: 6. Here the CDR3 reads CASTLTGAGNTIYF. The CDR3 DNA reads TGTGCCAGTACCCTGACAGGGGCCGGAAACACCATATATTTT.

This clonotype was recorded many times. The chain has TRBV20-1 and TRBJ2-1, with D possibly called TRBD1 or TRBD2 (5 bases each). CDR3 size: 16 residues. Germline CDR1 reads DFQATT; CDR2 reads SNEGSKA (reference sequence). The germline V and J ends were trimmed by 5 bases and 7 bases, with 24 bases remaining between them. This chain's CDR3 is CSAYNSRDPKLNEQFF. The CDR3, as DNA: TGCAGTGCTTACAACTCCCGGGACCCCAAGCTGAATGAGCAGTTCTTC.

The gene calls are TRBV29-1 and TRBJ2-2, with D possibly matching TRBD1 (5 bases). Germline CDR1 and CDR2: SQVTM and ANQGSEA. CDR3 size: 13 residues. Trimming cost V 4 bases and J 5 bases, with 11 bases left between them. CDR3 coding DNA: TGCAGCGTTGTAATAAGGGGAACCGGGGAGCTGTTTTTT. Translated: CSVVIRGTGELFF.

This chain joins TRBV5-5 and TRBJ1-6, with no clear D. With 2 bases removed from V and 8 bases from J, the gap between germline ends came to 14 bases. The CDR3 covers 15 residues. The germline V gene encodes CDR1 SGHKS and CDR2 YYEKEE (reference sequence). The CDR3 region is CASSFFVHTDSPLHF. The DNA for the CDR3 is TGTGCCAGCAGCTTTTTCGTACATACGGATTCACCCCTCCACTTT.

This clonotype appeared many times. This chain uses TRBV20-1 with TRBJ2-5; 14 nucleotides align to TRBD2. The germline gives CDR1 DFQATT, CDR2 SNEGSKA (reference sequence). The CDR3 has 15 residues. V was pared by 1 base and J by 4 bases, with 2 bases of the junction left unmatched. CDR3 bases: TGCAGTGCTAGAGTTGGGACTAGCGGGAGAGAGACCCAGTACTTC. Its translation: CSARVGTSGRETQYF.

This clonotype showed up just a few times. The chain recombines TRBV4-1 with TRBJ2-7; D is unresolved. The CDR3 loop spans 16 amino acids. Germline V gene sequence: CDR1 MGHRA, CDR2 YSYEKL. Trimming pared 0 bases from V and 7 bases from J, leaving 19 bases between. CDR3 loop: CASSQEAAATLREQYF. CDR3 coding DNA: TGCGCCAGCAGCCAAGAGGCGGCAGCGACGCTACGGGAGCAGTACTTC.

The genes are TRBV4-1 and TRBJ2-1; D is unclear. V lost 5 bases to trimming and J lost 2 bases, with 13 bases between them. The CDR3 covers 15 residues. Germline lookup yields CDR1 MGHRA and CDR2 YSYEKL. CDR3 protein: CASSVEWSPYNEQFF. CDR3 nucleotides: TGCGCCAGCAGCGTTGAGTGGTCGCCCTACAATGAGCAGTTCTTC.

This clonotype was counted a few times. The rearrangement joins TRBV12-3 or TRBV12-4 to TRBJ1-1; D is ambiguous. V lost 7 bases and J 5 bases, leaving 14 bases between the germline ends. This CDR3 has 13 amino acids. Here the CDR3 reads CASTSYSRTEAFF. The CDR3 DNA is TGTGCCAGCACCAGTTATTCGAGGACTGAAGCTTTCTTT.

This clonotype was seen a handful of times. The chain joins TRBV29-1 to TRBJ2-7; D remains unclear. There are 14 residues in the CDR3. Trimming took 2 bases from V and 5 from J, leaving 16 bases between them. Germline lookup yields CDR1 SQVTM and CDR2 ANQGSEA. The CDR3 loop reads CSVETSRAPNEQYF. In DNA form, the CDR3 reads TGCAGCGTTGAAACCTCCCGAGCACCAAACGAGCAGTACTTC.

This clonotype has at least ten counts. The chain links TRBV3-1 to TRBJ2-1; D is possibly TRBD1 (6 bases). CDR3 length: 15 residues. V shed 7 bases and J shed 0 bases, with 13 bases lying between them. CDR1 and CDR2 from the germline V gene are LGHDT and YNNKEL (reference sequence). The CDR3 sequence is CASTQTGSSYNEQFF. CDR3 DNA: TGTGCCAGCACCCAGACAGGCAGCTCCTACAATGAGCAGTTCTTC.

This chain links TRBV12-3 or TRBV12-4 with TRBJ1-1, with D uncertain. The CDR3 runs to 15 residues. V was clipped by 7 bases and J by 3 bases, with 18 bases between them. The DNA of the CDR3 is TGTGCCAGCACCCCCTGGGCACTCTCCTACACTGAAGCTTTCTTT. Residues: CASTPWALSYTEAFF.

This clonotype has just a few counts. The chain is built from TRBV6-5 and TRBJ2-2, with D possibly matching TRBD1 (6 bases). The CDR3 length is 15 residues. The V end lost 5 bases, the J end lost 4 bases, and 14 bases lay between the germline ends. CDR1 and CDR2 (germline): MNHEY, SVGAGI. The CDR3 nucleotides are TGTGCCAGCAGTCCTCTTCCAGGGGTCACCGGGGAGCTGTTTTTT. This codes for CASSPLPGVTGELFF.

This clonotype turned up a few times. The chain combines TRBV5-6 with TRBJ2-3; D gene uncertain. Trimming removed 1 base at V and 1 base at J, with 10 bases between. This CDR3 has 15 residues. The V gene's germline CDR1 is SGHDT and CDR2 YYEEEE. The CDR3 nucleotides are TGTGCCAGCAGCTTGTTGTATGGGGGCACAGATACGCAGTATTTT. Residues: CASSLLYGGTDTQYF.

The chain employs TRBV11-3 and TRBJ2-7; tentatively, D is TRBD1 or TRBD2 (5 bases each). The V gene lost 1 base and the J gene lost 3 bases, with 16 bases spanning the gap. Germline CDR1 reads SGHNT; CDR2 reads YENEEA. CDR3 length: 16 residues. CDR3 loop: CASSLAFSGQNYEQYF. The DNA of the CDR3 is TGTGCCAGCAGCTTAGCGTTTTCGGGGCAGAACTACGAGCAGTACTTC.

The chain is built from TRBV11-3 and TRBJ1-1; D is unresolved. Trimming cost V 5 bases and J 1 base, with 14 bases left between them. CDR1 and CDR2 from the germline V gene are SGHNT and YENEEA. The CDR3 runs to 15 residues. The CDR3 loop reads CASSQRHFPNTEAFF. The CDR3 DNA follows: TGTGCCAGCAGCCAGAGACACTTCCCGAACACTGAAGCTTTCTTT. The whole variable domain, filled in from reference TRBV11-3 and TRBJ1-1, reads EAGVVQSPRYKIIEKKQPVAFWCNPISGHNTLYWYLQNLGQGPELLIRYENEEAVDDSQLPKDRFSAERLKGVDSTLKIQPAELGDSAVYLCASSQRHFPNTEAFFGQGTRLTVV.

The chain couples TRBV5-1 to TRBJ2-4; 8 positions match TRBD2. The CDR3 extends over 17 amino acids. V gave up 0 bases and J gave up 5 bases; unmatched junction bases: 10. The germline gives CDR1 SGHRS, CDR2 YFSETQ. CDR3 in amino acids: CASSLAFEGLAENIQYF. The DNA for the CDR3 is TGCGCCAGCAGCTTGGCCTTCGAAGGACTAGCAGAAAACATTCAGTACTTC.